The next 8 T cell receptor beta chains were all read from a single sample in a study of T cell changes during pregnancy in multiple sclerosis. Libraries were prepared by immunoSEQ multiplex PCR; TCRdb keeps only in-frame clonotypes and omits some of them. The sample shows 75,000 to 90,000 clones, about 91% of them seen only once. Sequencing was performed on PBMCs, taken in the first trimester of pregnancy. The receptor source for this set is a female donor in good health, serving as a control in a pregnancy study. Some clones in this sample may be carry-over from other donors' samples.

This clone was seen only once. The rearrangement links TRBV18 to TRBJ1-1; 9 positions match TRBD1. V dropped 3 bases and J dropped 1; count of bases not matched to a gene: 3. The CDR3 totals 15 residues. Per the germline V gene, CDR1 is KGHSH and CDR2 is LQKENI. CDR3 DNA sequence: TGTGCCAGCTCACCGGGACAGGGTTCGAACACTGAAGCTTTCTTT. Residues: CASSPGQGSNTEAFF.

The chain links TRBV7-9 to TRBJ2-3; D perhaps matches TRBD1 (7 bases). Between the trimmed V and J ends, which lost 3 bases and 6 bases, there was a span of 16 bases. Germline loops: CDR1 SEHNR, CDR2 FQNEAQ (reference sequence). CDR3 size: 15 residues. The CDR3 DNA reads TGTGCCAGCAGCTTGGTAGCGGCAGGGGGGGATACGCAGTATTTT. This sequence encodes CASSLVAAGGDTQYF.

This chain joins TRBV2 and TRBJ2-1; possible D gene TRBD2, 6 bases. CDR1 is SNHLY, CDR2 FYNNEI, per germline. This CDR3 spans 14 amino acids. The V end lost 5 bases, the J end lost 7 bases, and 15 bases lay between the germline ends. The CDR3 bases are TGTGCCAGCAGTCGGGGGATCCTCTCGAATGAGCAGTTCTTC. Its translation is CASSRGILSNEQFF.

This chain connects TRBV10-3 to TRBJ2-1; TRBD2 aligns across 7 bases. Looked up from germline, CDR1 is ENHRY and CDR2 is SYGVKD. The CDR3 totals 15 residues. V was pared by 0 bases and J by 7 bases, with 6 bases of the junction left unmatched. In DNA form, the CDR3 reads TGTGCCATCAGTGAGTCGGGAGCGGGAATAAATGAGCAGTTCTTC. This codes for CAISESGAGINEQFF.

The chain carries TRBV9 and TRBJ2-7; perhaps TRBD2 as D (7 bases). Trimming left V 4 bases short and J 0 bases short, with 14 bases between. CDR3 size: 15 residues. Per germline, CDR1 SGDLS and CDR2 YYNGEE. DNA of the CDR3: TGTGCCAGCAGCCCGGGGGGCCTCAGCTCCTACGAGCAGTACTTC. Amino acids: CASSPGGLSSYEQYF.

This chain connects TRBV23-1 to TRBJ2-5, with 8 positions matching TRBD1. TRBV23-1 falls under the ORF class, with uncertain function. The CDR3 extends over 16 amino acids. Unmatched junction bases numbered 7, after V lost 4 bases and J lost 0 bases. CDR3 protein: CASSLRDRRHQETQYF. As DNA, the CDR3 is TGCGCCAGCAGTCTACGGGACAGGAGACACCAAGAGACCCAGTACTTC.

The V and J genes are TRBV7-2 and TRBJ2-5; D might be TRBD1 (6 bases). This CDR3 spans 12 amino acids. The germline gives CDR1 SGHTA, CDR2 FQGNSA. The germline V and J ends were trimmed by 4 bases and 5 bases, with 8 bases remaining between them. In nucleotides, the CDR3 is TGTGCCAGCAGCTCGAGGGGGGAGACCCAGTACTTC. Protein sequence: CASSSRGETQYF. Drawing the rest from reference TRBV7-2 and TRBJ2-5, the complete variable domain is GAGVSQSPSNKVTEKGKDVELRCDPISGHTALYWYRQSLGQGLEFLIYFQGNSAPDKSGLPSDRFSAERTGGSVSTLTIQRTQQEDSAVYLCASSSRGETQYFGPGTRLLVL.

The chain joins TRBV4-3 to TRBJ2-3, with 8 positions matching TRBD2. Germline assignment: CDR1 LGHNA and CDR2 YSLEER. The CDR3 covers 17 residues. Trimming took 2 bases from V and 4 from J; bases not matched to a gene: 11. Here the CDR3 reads CASSQQLTGGPADTQYF. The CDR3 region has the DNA TGCGCCAGCAGCCAACAACTAACGGGAGGGCCCGCAGATACGCAGTATTTT.